This T cell receptor (beta chain) was retrieved from a study of shared clonotypes between healthy human individuals. Regarding the study as a whole: Clonotype sharing among the donors was expected to vary with sequencing depth.

Into CD45RA+ naive and CD45RA-negative memory subsets, the CD4+ cells were split. Assay runs were performed at deep level. As handled by the study authors: Junction-only sequences without quality scores were provided by ImmunoSEQ, so filtering was different. The protocol was immunoSEQ multiplex PCR, while the TCRdb copy is restricted to in-frame clones and leaves out a portion. That table furnishes V, J and clone size, whereas the DNA furnished D and trimming. Of just over 2,000,000 clones listed, 95% are singletons. On this clone itself: As yet, its antigen is unknown.

The germline V gene encodes CDR1 SGDLS and CDR2 YYNGEE. This CDR3 comprises 16 residues. With 3 bases clipped from V and 1 base from J, the junction kept 3 bases outside the gene matches. The chain combines TRBV9 with TRBJ2-5; 13 bases fit TRBD2. Sequenced input: naive CD4+ T cells sorted from blood. As to subset: CD45RA+ positively selected. The source is a man in his late teens or twenties in good health. The CDR3, as DNA: TGTGCCAGCAGCGGGGGACTAGCGGGGTCCCAAGAGACCCAGTACTTC. This sequence encodes CASSGGLAGSQETQYF.